This entry describes one T cell receptor (beta chain). Its antigen remains unknown. Trimming left V 6 bases short and J 4 bases short, with 8 bases between. The CDR3 contains 12 residues. Germline CDR1 SGHDT, CDR2 YYEEEE. These data are taken from a study of cytomegalovirus exposure and HLA in healthy donors. Study-wide findings and caveats: According to an earlier analysis, most TCR beta V segments yielded productive rearrangements about 90% or about 30% of the time. It emerged from a later analysis that several of the most significant clusters appeared to be linked to common viral pathogens.

Amplification used 60 Vbeta primers and 13 Jbeta primers. The method was immunoSEQ multiplex PCR; TCRdb's version includes in-frame clones alone and lacks a portion of them. The sample includes 150,000 to 200,000 clones, 70% to 85% of them seen just once. Input material: PBMCs. This sequence originates from a man younger than 45 in good health and CMV-seropositive. V is TRBV5-6 and J is TRBJ2-1; no reliable D call. This CDR3 is CASITRYNEQFF. DNA for the CDR3: TGTGCCAGCATCACGAGATACAATGAGCAGTTCTTC.